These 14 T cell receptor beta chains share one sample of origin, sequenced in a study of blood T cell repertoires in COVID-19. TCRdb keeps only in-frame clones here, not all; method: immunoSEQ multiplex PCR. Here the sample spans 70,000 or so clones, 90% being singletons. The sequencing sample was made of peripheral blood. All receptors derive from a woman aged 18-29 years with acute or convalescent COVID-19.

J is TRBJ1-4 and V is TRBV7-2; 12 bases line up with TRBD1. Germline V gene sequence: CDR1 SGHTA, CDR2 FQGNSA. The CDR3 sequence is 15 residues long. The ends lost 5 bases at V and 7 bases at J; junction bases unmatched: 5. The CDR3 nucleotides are TGTGCCAGCAGCCGGGACAGGGGGCTTGGTGAAAAACTGTTTTTT. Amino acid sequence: CASSRDRGLGEKLFF.

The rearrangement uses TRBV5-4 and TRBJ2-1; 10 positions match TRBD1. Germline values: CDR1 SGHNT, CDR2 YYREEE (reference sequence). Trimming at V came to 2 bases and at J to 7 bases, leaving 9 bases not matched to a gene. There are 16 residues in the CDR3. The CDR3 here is CASSLAGQGVQNEQFF. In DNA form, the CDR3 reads TGTGCCAGCAGCTTAGCCGGACAGGGGGTCCAGAATGAGCAGTTCTTC.

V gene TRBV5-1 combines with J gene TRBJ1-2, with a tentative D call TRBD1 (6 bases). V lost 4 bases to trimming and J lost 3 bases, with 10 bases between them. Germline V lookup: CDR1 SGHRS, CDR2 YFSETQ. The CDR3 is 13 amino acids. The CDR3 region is CASSKQGDYGYTF. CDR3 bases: TGCGCCAGCAGCAAACAGGGAGACTATGGCTACACCTTC.

The chain's CDR3 is CATSRDLIPEQYF. The CDR3, as DNA: TGTGCCACCAGCAGAGATTTAATCCCCGAGCAGTACTTC. This chain uses TRBV15 with TRBJ2-7; no clear D. CDR1 is LNHNV and CDR2 is YYDKDF in the germline V gene (reference sequence). The CDR3 totals 13 residues. Trimming left V 0 bases short and J 6 bases short, with 9 bases between.

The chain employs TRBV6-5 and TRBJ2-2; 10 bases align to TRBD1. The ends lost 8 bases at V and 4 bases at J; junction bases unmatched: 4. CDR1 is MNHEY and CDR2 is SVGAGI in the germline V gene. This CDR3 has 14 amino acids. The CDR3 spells CASGRDRGTGELFF. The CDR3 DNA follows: TGTGCCAGCGGCCGGGACAGGGGCACCGGGGAGCTGTTTTTT.

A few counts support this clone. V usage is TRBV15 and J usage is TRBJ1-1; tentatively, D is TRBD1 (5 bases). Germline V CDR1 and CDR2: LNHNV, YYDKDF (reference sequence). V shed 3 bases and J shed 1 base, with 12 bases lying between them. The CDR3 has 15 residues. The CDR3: CATSRILGQNTEAFF. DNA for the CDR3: TGTGCCACCAGCAGGATATTAGGACAGAACACTGAAGCTTTCTTT. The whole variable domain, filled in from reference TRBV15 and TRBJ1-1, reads DAMVIQNPRYQVTQFGKPVTLSCSQTLNHNVMYWYQQKSSQAPKLLFHYYDKDFNNEADTPDNFQSRRPNTSFCFLDIRSPGLGDTAMYLCATSRILGQNTEAFFGQGTRLTVV.

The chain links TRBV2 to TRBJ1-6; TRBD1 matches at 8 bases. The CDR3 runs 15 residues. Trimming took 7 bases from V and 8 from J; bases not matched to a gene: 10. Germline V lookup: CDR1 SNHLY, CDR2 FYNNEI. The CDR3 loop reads CASKAYRTGHSPLHF. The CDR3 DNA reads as TGTGCCAGCAAGGCGTATCGGACAGGGCATTCACCCCTCCACTTT.

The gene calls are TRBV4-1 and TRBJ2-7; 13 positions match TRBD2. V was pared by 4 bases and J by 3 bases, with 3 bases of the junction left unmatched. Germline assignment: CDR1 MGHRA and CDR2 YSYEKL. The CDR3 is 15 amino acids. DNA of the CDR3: TGCGCCAGCAGCCTCGGGACTAGCGGGAACTACGAGCAGTACTTC. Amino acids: CASSLGTSGNYEQYF.

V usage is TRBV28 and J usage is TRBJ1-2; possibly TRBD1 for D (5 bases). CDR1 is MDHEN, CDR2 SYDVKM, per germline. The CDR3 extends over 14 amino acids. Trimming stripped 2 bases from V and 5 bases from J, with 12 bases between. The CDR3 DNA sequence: TGTGCCAGCAGTTTAGGGTCAGGGTTTTATGGCTACACCTTC. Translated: CASSLGSGFYGYTF.

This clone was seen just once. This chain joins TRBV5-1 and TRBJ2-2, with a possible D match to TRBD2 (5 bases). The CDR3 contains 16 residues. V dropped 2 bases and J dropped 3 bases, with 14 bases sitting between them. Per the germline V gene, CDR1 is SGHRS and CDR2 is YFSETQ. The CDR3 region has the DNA TGCGCCAGCAGCTTCGATTTCACCGGGGACACCGGGGAGCTGTTTTTT. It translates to CASSFDFTGDTGELFF.

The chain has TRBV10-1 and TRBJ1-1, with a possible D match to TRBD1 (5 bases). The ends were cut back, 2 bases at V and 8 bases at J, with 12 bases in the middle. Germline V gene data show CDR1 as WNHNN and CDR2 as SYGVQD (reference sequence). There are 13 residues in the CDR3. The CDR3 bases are TGCGCCAGCAGTGAGGGAGTTAACAGGGAAGCTTTCTTT. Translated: CASSEGVNREAFF.

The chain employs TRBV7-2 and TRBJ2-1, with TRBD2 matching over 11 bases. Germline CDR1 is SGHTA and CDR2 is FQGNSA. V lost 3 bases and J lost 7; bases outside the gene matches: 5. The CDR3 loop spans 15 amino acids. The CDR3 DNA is TGTGCCAGCAGCTTCGGGACTAGCGGCCAGAATGAGCAGTTCTTC. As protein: CASSFGTSGQNEQFF.

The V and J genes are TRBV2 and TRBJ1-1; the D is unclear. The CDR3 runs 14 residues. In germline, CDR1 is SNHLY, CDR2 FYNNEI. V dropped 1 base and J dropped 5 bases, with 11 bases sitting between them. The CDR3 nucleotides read TGTGCCAGCAGTGAAGAAGCGGGGAAGACTGAAGCTTTCTTT. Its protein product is CASSEEAGKTEAFF.

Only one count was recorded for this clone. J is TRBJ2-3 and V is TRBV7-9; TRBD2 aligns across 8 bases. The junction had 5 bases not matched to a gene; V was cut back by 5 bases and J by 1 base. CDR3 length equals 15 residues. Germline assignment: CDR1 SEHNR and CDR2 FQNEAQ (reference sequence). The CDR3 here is CASSSSGIGTDTQYF. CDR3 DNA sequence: TGTGCCAGCAGCAGTAGCGGGATCGGCACAGATACGCAGTATTTT.